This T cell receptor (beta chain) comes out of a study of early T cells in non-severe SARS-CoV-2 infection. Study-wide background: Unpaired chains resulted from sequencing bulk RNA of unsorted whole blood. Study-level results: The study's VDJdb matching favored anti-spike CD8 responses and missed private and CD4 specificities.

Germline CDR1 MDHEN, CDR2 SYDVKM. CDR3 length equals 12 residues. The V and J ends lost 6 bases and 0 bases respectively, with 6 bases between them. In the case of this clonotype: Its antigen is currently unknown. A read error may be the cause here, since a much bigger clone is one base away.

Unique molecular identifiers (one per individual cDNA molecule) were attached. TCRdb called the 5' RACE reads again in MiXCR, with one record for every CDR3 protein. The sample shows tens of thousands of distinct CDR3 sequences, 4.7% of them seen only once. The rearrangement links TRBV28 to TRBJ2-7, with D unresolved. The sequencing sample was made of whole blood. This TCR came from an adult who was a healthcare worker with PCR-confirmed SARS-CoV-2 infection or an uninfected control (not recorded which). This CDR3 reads CASRESSYEQYF. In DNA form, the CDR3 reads TGTGCCAGCAGGGAGAGCTCCTACGAGCAGTACTTC.